This T cell receptor (beta chain) stems from a study of T cell responses to AZD1222 COVID-19 vaccine. Findings of the study overall: The sample set comprised mostly white British donors with more females, and clonal diversity was possibly underestimated. Dominant CD4 TCR responses targeted spike regions 160-218 and 743-854.

The table came from immunoSEQ multiplex PCR; TCRdb's copy has only in-frame clones and leaves some out. Found here are some 200,000 clones, 90% to 95% of them singletons; the top ten hold 1%. For this clone: Antigen unknown.

The sequence was obtained from an adult who received the AZD1222 COVID-19 vaccine. The specimen comprised peripheral blood, sampled 28 days after the second AZD1222 dose.

The CDR3 is CASSWQGGGTEAFF. The CDR3 coding sequence is TGTGCCAGCAGCTGGCAGGGAGGCGGCACTGAAGCTTTCTTT. The V and J genes are TRBV5-6 and TRBJ1-1; perhaps TRBD1 as D (5 bases). CDR1 SGHDT and CDR2 YYEEEE come from the germline V gene. Trimming removed 3 bases at V and 4 bases at J, with 13 bases between. The length of the CDR3 is 14 residues. The full variable domain, completed using reference TRBV5-6 and TRBJ1-1, is DAGVTQSPTHLIKTRGQQVTLRCSPKSGHDTVSWYQQALGQGPQFIFQYYEEEERQRGNFPDRFSGHQFPNYSSELNVNALLLGDSALYLCASSWQGGGTEAFFGQGTRLTVV.